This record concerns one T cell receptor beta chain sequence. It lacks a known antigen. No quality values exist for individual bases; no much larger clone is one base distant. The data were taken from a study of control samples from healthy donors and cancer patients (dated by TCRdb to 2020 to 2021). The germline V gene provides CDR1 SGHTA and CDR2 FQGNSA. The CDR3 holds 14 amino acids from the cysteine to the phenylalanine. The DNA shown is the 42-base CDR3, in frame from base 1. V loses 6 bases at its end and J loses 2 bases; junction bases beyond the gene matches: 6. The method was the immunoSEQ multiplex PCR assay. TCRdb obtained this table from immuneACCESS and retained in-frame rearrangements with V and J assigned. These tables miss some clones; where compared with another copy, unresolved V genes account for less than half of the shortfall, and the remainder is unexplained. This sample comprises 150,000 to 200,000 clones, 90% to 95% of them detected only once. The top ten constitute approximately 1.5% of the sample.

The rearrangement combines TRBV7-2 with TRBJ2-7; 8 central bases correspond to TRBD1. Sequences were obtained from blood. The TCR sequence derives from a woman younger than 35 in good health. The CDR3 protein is CASRNPGGAYEQYF. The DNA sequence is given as TGTGCCAGCAGGAACCCAGGGGGCGCCTACGAGCAGTACTTC. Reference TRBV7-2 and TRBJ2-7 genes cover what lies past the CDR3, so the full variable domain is GAGVSQSPSNKVTEKGKDVELRCDPISGHTALYWYRQSLGQGLEFLIYFQGNSAPDKSGLPSDRFSAERTGGSVSTLTIQRTQQEDSAVYLCASRNPGGAYEQYFGPGTRLTVT.